Listed below are T cell receptor beta chains from one sample, sequenced in a study of long-term antiretroviral therapy in people with HIV. Method: immunoSEQ multiplex PCR; TCRdb's copy keeps in-frame clones and lacks some. The repertoire holds approximately 25,000 clones, with 80% to 95% as singletons. The sample was unsorted PBMCs, taken 7.6 years after starting antiretroviral therapy. These receptors all come from a woman aged 40-49 years with HIV. Each CDR3 is given with its conserved first and last residue. A D gene is named only where the DNA matches it firmly. The listing skips clone size in some rows; elsewhere it reads once, few, many or a size class.

size	V	J	D	DNA	CDR3
-	TRBV5-8	TRBJ2-1	-	TGTGCCAGCAGCTTCCCCCCAGGTAGCTCCTACAATGAGCAGTTCTTC	CASSFPPGSSYNEQFF
-	TRBV7-3	TRBJ2-2	-	TGTGCCAGCAGCATTAACACCGGGGAGCTGTTTTTT	CASSINTGELFF
-	TRBV6-5	TRBJ1-2	-	TGTGCCAGCAGTTCCTCGGGGGTAATTAACTATGGCTACACCTTC	CASSSSGVINYGYTF
-	TRBV7-5	TRBJ1-2	-	TGTGCCAGAAGCTTAGCTGGGGCAGGGTGCTATGGCTACACCTTC	CARSLAGAGCYGYTF
once	TRBV6-5	TRBJ1-2	-	TGTGCCAGCAGCCTATTCTGGAGGGGAGATGGCTACACCTTC	CASSLFWRGDGYTF
-	TRBV2	TRBJ1-2	-	TGTGCCAGCCGCAAGGGCCAGGGGCCTAACTATGGCTACACCTTC	CASRKGQGPNYGYTF
-	TRBV11-3	TRBJ2-1	-	TGTGCCAGCAGCTTAGGTAGCGGCTCCTACAATGAGCAGTTCTTC	CASSLGSGSYNEQFF
-	TRBV29-1	TRBJ1-1	TRBD1	TGCAGCGCGTCCGGGACAGGGGCCGGGAACACTGAAGCTTTCTTT	CSASGTGAGNTEAFF
-	TRBV7-8	TRBJ1-6	-	TGTGCCAGCAGCCCTAAGGGCTCCTATAATTCACCCCTCCACTTT	CASSPKGSYNSPLHF
-	TRBV7-9	TRBJ1-2	-	TGTGCCAGCAGCTTGGCCGGGGAAATACGCTTC	CASSLAGEIRF
-	TRBV2	TRBJ2-5	TRBD1	TGTGCCAGCAACCAGGGGATAGGGGACAGGGAAGTGACCCAGTACTTC	CASNQGIGDREVTQYF
-	TRBV5-1	TRBJ2-7	TRBD1	TGCGCCAGCAGCAAGACAGGGTCCTACGAGCAGTACTTC	CASSKTGSYEQYF
-	TRBV9	TRBJ2-2	-	TGTGCCAGCAGCGTCGGGACAACTTCCTTGGGCGGGGAGCTGTTTTTT	CASSVGTTSLGGELFF
few	TRBV27	TRBJ1-1	-	TGTGCCAGCAGTAAAATACCGCCCAGCGAGGAAGCTTTCTTT	CASSKIPPSEEAFF
-	TRBV7-6	TRBJ2-5	TRBD2	TGTGCCAGCAGCCAAAGTACGGGACTAGCGCAAGAGACCCAGTACTTC	CASSQSTGLAQETQYF
-	TRBV27	TRBJ1-3	-	TGTGCCAGCAGTTTATCGCCCCCTCCGACGTTAAACACCATATATTTT	CASSLSPPPTLNTIYF
-	TRBV19	TRBJ2-5	-	TGTGCCAGTATGCGGGACAGCCAAGAGACCCAGTACTTC	CASMRDSQETQYF
-	TRBV6-1	TRBJ2-5	-	TGTGCCAGCAGTGAACGTAGCCCGGGGACCCAGTACTTC	CASSERSPGTQYF
-	TRBV2	TRBJ1-5	-	TGTGCCAGCAGGCCTACGAGTTATAGCAATCAGCCCCAGCATTTT	CASRPTSYSNQPQHF
once	TRBV29-1	TRBJ1-2	-	TGCAGCGTTGAAGATCCCCTCGTGGGAGGCTACACCTTC	CSVEDPLVGGYTF
-	TRBV10-3	TRBJ1-2	-	TGTGCCATCAGTGCCATGGAGGGCAGCTATGGCTACACCTTC	CAISAMEGSYGYTF
-	TRBV5-8	TRBJ2-1	-	TGTGCCAGCAGCTTGGGATCTCGGGATGAGCAGTTCTTC	CASSLGSRDEQFF
-	TRBV30	TRBJ2-3	TRBD2	TGTGCCTGGAGTCGGACTAGCGGGGCCACAGATACGCAGTATTTT	CAWSRTSGATDTQYF
-	TRBV6-1	TRBJ2-7	-	TGTGCCAGCCTTATTTTGCACGAGCAGTACTTC	CASLILHEQYF
-	TRBV19	TRBJ1-2	-	TGTGCCAGTAGTATAGAGGTTTTGGGGGCTAACTATGGCTACACCTTC	CASSIEVLGANYGYTF
-	TRBV30	TRBJ1-2	TRBD1	TGTGCCTCTAGGGACAGAGGCTACACCTTC	CASRDRGYTF
-	TRBV6-6	TRBJ1-4	-	TGTGCCAGCCACGGGGTTAATGAAAAACTGTTTTTT	CASHGVNEKLFF
-	TRBV4-2	TRBJ2-3	TRBD2	TGTGCCAGCAGCCAGATGGGACTATTCGAGCAGTATTTT	CASSQMGLFEQYF
-	TRBV5-1	TRBJ2-6	-	TGCGCCAGCAGCTTAACAGGTCTTTCCCCCGGGGCCAACGTCCTGACTTTC	CASSLTGLSPGANVLTF
-	TRBV7-6	TRBJ2-7	TRBD2	TGTGCCAGCAGCCCTACTAGCGGGGGAACGTACGAGCAGTACTTC	CASSPTSGGTYEQYF
-	TRBV5-1	TRBJ1-2	-	TGCGCCAGCAGCTTACAGGGTGACTATGGCTACACCTTC	CASSLQGDYGYTF
once	TRBV10-3	TRBJ2-3	-	TGTGCCATCAGTGAGTCGACGGGCCCTGGAGATACGCAGTATTTT	CAISESTGPGDTQYF
-	TRBV29-1	TRBJ2-2	TRBD1	TGCAGCGCCCAGACGGGACAGGTCACCGGGGAGCTGTTTTTT	CSAQTGQVTGELFF
-	TRBV6-6	TRBJ2-7	TRBD1	TGTGCCAGCAGAACCGGGACAGGGGCCTACGAGCAGTACTTC	CASRTGTGAYEQYF
once	TRBV5-1	TRBJ2-4	-	TGCGCCAGCAGCTGGGGGACCACAGCCAAAAACATTCAGTACTTC	CASSWGTTAKNIQYF
-	TRBV11-1	TRBJ2-7	-	TGTGCCAGCAGCTTAGGCCGGGGTAGCTCCTACGAGCAGTACTTC	CASSLGRGSSYEQYF
-	TRBV14	TRBJ1-1	-	TGTGCCAGCAGCCGGTGGCGAGGGGACACTGAAGCTTTCTTT	CASSRWRGDTEAFF
once	TRBV5-1	TRBJ2-3	-	TGCGCCAGCAGGCCCAGCACAGATACGCAGTATTTT	CASRPSTDTQYF
-	TRBV5-1	TRBJ1-6	-	TGCGCCAGCAGCTTTGGAGACTCGGGGCCGGTGAATTCACCCCTCCACTTT	CASSFGDSGPVNSPLHF
-	TRBV7-2	TRBJ2-3	TRBD2	TGTGCCAGCAGCTTCGCCGGGACTAGCGGTGATACGCAGTATTTT	CASSFAGTSGDTQYF
-	TRBV19	TRBJ2-6	-	TGTGCCAGTAGTGTGGGACAAGGGTACCGGGCCAACGTCCTGACTTTC	CASSVGQGYRANVLTF
-	TRBV10-3	TRBJ1-1	-	TGTGCCATAGCCTTACGGGGCGAAAACACTGAAGCTTTCTTT	CAIALRGENTEAFF
-	TRBV19	TRBJ2-3	TRBD2	TGTGCCAGTAGTATACTAGCGGGGGATGTAGATACGCAGTATTTT	CASSILAGDVDTQYF
-	TRBV5-1	TRBJ1-4	-	TGCGCCAGCAGCCCCGGAGGGACTGCAACTAATGAAAAACTGTTTTTT	CASSPGGTATNEKLFF
-	TRBV19	TRBJ2-1	TRBD2	TGTGCCAGTAGTATAGGACTAGCGGGGGGGCACTCCTACAATGAGCAGTTCTTC	CASSIGLAGGHSYNEQFF
once	TRBV5-5	TRBJ2-7	TRBD2	TGTGCCAGCAGCTTGGCCCCGGGGAGGGGATCCCACGAGCAGTACTTC	CASSLAPGRGSHEQYF
-	TRBV19	TRBJ1-5	-	TGTGCCAGTACCCAGGGGTCGGGCAATCAGCCCCAGCATTTT	CASTQGSGNQPQHF
once	TRBV23-1	TRBJ1-2	TRBD1	TGCGCCAGCGGCCGGGACAGGGTTTGCTATGGCTACACCTTC	CASGRDRVCYGYTF
-	TRBV7-8	TRBJ2-7	TRBD2	TGTGCCTGCGCTGGGAGGGTAGGTGAGCAGTACTTC	CACAGRVGEQYF
-	TRBV7-8	TRBJ2-7	TRBD1	TGTGCCAGCAGCCCAACCGGGGGGACAGGGAGAAAAGAGCAGTACTTC	CASSPTGGTGRKEQYF
-	TRBV18	TRBJ2-7	TRBD2	TGTGCCAGCTCACCGGGACTAGCGGACGAGCAGTACTTC	CASSPGLADEQYF